Described below is a single T cell receptor beta chain sequence and its context. Its matching antigen is unknown. This sample is part of a study of shared clonotypes between healthy human individuals. General study findings and limits: It was the non-shared clonotypes that had lower generation probabilities than clonotypes shared by all four donors.

CD8 cells regarded as naive lacked CD45RO, were positively chosen for CCR7, and omitted terminally differentiated effector memory CD45RA+ cells. Donors were Caucasian adults residing in Nashville, Tennessee, USA. Only in-frame clones appear in the TCRdb table, and some are missing; sequencing was by immunoSEQ multiplex PCR. The sample includes fewer than 800,000 clones, about 91% of them seen just once. The CDR3 is 14 amino acids. Per germline, CDR1 SGHRS and CDR2 YFSETQ. V dropped 2 bases and J dropped 3 bases, with 12 bases sitting between them. Input material: naive CD8+ T cells sorted from blood. This TCR came from a man aged 25-45 years in good health. The chain has TRBV5-1 and TRBJ2-7; the D call may be TRBD1 or TRBD2 (6 bases each). The CDR3 here is CASSLGGTVYEQYF. The CDR3 DNA reads as TGCGCCAGCAGCTTAGGGGGGACTGTCTACGAGCAGTACTTC.